The 6 T cell receptor beta chains below were found in one sample sequenced in a study of OX40 agonist ivuxolimab in advanced cancers. The table came from immunoSEQ multiplex PCR; TCRdb's copy has only in-frame clones and leaves some out. The data contain some 81,000 clones, roughly 87% of them singletons. Sequencing was performed on CD4+ or CD8+ T cells sorted from blood, taken in a trial of the OX40 agonist ivuxolimab. All receptors come from an adult with an advanced solid tumor such as melanoma, head and neck, liver or kidney cancer.

This sequence joins TRBV15 and TRBJ2-2; the match to TRBD1 covers 9 bases. The ends lost 0 bases at V and 6 bases at J; junction bases unmatched: 2. Germline V gene data show CDR1 as LNHNV and CDR2 as YYDKDF (reference sequence). The CDR3 is 15 residues long. CDR3 in amino acids: CATSRDRQGAGELFF. In DNA, the CDR3 is TGTGCCACCAGCAGAGATCGACAGGGGGCCGGGGAGCTGTTTTTT.

The chain employs TRBV19 and TRBJ1-5, with D tentatively TRBD1 (6 bases). Germline V gene sequence: CDR1 LNHDA, CDR2 SQIVND (reference sequence). Trimming stripped 7 bases from V and 0 bases from J, with 10 bases between. CDR3 size: 14 residues. This CDR3 reads CASTPTGSNQPQHF. CDR3 DNA: TGTGCCAGTACTCCGACAGGTAGCAATCAGCCCCAGCATTTT.

The rearrangement joins TRBV2 to TRBJ2-1; 9 positions agree with TRBD2. The V gene end was trimmed by 5 bases and the J gene end by 4 bases; junction bases not matched to a gene: 6. Germline V lookup: CDR1 SNHLY, CDR2 FYNNEI. The CDR3 runs to 15 residues. The CDR3 DNA sequence: TGTGCCAGCAGTCCAACGACTAGCGGATACAATGAGCAGTTCTTC. It specifies CASSPTTSGYNEQFF.

The chain links TRBV6-1 to TRBJ2-1; D gene unclear. The germline V and J ends were trimmed by 4 bases and 0 bases, with 7 bases remaining between them. Germline V gives CDR1 MNHNS, CDR2 SASEGT. CDR3 length equals 14 residues. DNA of the CDR3: TGTGCCAGCAGTGGCAGAAGCTCCTACAATGAGCAGTTCTTC. This encodes CASSGRSSYNEQFF.

This clone was recorded once. The V and J genes are TRBV7-3 and TRBJ2-3; TRBD2 might be the D (5 bases). V was clipped by 6 bases and J by 3 bases, with 13 bases between them. Germline CDR1 reads SGHTA; CDR2 reads FQGTGA. The CDR3 covers 14 residues. This chain's CDR3 is CASSISGGTDTQYF. In nucleotides, the CDR3 is TGTGCCAGCAGTATCTCCGGCGGGACAGATACGCAGTATTTT.

This chain connects TRBV7-2 to TRBJ2-7; 9 bases align to TRBD2. The CDR3 has 16 amino acids. Germline loops: CDR1 SGHTA, CDR2 FQGNSA. The ends lost 0 bases at V and 0 bases at J; junction bases unmatched: 3. The CDR3 DNA sequence: TGTGCCAGCAGCTTAGCGGCGGGAGGGAGCTCCTACGAGCAGTACTTC. Translation gives CASSLAAGGSSYEQYF. The whole variable domain, remainder taken from reference TRBV7-2 and TRBJ2-7, is GAGVSQSPSNKVTEKGKDVELRCDPISGHTALYWYRQSLGQGLEFLIYFQGNSAPDKSGLPSDRFSAERTGGSVSTLTIQRTQQEDSAVYLCASSLAAGGSSYEQYFGPGTRLTVT.